The T cell receptor beta chain described here comes from a study of T-cell memory formation after mild COVID-19. Study-level points and caveats: A second wave of clones peaked on day 37, and their SARS-CoV-2 specificity went unconfirmed. Clones contracting day 15 to 85 were balanced CD4/CD8; later expanders leaned CD4+.

Libraries for TCRalpha and TCRbeta carried sample barcodes and unique molecular identifiers via 5'RACE. MiXCR was run by TCRdb on the 5' RACE reads, yielding one entry per CDR3 protein. The repertoire has over 450,000 distinct CDR3 sequences, roughly 20% of them found once; the top ten carry 12%. With 5 bases removed from V and 3 bases from J, the gap between germline ends came to 11 bases. There are 13 residues in the CDR3. The V gene's germline CDR1 is MNHEY and CDR2 SVGAGI. To note about this clonotype: The antigen is unknown.

The chain links TRBV6-5 to TRBJ2-7; D perhaps matches TRBD2 (6 bases). The sequenced material came from PBMCs or a T cell subset sorted from them (not recorded which). This TCR was sampled from an adult woman who had mild COVID-19 (a few samples of this study predate the infection). Cell type and time point are not known. The CDR3 coding sequence is TGTGCCAGCAGTAAATCGGGAGTCTACGAGCAGTACTTC. This translates into CASSKSGVYEQYF.